Here is one T cell receptor beta chain with its context. cDNA prepared by RNA extraction and subsequent reverse transcription served as the template for sequencing. TCRdb keeps only in-frame clones here, not all; method: immunoSEQ multiplex PCR. In the table there are roughly 99,000 clones, over 80% of which are singletons. The data stem from a study of CD8+ T cells in alopecia areata. Overall study context: Treated patients were given oral tofacitinib, which was dosed at 5 to 10 mg twice daily.

Germline CDR1 and CDR2: SGHAT and FQNNGV. This CDR3 comprises 13 residues. The V gene lost 5 bases and the J gene lost 7 bases, with 11 bases spanning the gap. Treatment meaning: oral pan-JAK inhibitor, 5-10 mg twice daily. Source: CD8+ T cells sorted from blood, taken at week 24, from a patient treated with tofacitinib. The receptor comes from a human donor with alopecia areata. The V and J genes are TRBV11-2 and TRBJ2-2, with D unclear. The CDR3 loop is CASSPFSGGELFF. The CDR3 DNA is TGTGCCAGCAGCCCGTTTAGTGGCGGGGAGCTGTTTTTT.